Given below is one T cell receptor beta chain in context. Its matching antigen is unknown. V gave up 4 bases and J gave up 3 bases; unmatched junction bases: 3. The germline V gene encodes CDR1 MDHEN and CDR2 SYDVKM. The CDR3 is 13 amino acids. This entry is derived from a study of shared clonotypes between healthy human individuals. Study-wide results and limits: Sharing across a few donors was seen in around 5% of naive CD4 clonotypes. In general, naive subsets displayed greater estimated richness than memory subsets did.

The repertoire was sequenced with immunoSEQ multiplex PCR; TCRdb's copy has only in-frame clones and lacks some. The data contain millions of clones, just under 95% of them singletons. As defined, naive CD8 cells were CD45RO-negative and positively selected for CCR7, with terminally differentiated effector memory CD45RA+ cells excluded. The sample consisted of naive CD8+ T cells sorted from blood. The V and J genes are TRBV28 and TRBJ2-7, with 7 bases that match TRBD1. This TCR came from a man younger than 35 in good health. CDR3 region: CASSWDSYYEQYF. Here the CDR3 DNA reads TGTGCCAGCAGTTGGGACAGTTACTACGAGCAGTACTTC.